Listed here is a single TCR beta chain. Time point noted: 2015-2016 season, 7 days after influenza vaccination. Adults received seasonal inactivated influenza vaccine, with sorted blood CD4 subsets sequenced before and after. Sequenced by immunoSEQ multiplex PCR; TCRdb stores in-frame clones only, minus some. The sample comprises about 1,300 clones, roughly 69% of which are singletons, and 8.8% rests with the top ten. Germline V gene lookup returns CDR1 GTSNPN and CDR2 SVGIG (reference sequence). The CDR3 has 14 amino acids. After removal of 0 bases from V and 10 bases from J, the junction contained 8 bases not matched to a gene. The sample comes from a study of follicular helper T cells after annual influenza vaccination. Study details: Days 0, 7 and 28 post-vaccination were the blood draw times.

The chain couples TRBV30 to TRBJ2-1; 8 bases are shared with TRBD2. This receptor was obtained from an adult who received the influenza vaccine. Source: CXCR5+ CD38+ circulating T follicular helper cells from blood, taken 7 days after influenza vaccination. Subset defined: circulating Tfh, non-naive CD4+CXCR5+PD-1+ (ICOS+CD38+ or ICOS-CD38-). CDR3 residues: CAWSVPGGRREQFF. DNA of the CDR3: TGTGCCTGGAGTGTCCCGGGAGGGCGACGGGAGCAGTTCTTC.